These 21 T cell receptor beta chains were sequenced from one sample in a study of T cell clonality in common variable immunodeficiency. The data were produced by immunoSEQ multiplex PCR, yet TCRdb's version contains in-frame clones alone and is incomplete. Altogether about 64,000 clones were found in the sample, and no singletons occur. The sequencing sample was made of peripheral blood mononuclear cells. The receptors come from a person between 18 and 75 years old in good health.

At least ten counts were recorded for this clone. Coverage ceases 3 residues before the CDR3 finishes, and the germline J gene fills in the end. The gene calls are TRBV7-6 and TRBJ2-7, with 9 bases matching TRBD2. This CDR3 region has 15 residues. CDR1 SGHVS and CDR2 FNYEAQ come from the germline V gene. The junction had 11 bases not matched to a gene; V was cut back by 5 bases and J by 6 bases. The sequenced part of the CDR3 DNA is TGTGCCAGCAGCCCGCAGACTAGCGGCGGCGGCGAG. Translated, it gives CASSPQTSGGGE. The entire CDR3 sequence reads CASSPQTSGGGEQYF.

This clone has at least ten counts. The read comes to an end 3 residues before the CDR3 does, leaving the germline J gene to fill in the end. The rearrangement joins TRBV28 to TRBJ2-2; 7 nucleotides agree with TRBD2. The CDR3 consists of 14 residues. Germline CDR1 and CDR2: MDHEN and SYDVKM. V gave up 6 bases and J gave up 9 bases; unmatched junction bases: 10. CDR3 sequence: CASSLRLADRELFF. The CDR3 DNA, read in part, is TGTGCCAGCAGCCTCCGCCTAGCGGACCGGGAG.

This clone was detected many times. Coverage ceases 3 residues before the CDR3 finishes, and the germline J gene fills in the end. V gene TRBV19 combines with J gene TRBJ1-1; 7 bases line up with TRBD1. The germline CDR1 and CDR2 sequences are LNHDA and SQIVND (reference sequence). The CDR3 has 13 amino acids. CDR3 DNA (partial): TGTGCCAGTAGTACCGGACAGGTTCTAGGC. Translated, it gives CASSTGQVLG. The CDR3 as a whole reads CASSTGQVLGAFF.

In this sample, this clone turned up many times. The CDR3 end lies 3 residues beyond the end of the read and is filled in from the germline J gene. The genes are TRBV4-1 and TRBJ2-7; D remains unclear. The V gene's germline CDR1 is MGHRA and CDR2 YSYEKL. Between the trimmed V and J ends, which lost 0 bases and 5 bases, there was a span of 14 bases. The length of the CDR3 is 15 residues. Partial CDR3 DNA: TGCGCCAGCAGCCAAGAAGCAGGAATAGACGACGAG. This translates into CASSQEAGIDDE. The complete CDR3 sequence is CASSQEAGIDDEQYF.

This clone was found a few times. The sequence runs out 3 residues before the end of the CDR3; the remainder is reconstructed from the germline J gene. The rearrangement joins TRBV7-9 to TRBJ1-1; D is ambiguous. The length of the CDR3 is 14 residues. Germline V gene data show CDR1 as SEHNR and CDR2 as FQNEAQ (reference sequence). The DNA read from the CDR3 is TGTGCCAGCAGCTCCTCCGGGATCAGCGGCGAG. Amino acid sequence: CASSSSGISGE. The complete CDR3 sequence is CASSSSGISGEAFF.

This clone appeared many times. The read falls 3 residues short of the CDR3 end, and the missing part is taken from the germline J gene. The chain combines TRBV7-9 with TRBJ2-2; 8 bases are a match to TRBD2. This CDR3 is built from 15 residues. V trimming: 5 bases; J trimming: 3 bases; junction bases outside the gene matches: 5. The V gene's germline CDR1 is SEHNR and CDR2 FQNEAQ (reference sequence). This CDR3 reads CASSRRGGDTGELFF. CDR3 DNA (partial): TGTGCCAGCAGCCGCCGGGGGGGTGACACCGGGGAG.

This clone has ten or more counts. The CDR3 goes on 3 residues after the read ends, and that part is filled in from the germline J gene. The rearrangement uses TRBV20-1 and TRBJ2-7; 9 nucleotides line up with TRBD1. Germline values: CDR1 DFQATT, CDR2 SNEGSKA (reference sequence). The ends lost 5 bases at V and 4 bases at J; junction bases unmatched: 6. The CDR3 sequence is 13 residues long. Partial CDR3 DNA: TGCAGTGCTGTTCCGGGACAGGGATACGAG. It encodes CSAVPGQGYE. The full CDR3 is CSAVPGQGYEQYF.

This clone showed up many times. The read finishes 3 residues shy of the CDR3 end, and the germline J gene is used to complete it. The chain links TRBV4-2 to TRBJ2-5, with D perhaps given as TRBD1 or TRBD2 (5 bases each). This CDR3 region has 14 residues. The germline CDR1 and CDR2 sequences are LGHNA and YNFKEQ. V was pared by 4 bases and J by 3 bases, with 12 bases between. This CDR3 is CASSLGIREETQYF. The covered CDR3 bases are TGTGCCAGCAGCCTCGGGATCAGGGAAGAGACC.

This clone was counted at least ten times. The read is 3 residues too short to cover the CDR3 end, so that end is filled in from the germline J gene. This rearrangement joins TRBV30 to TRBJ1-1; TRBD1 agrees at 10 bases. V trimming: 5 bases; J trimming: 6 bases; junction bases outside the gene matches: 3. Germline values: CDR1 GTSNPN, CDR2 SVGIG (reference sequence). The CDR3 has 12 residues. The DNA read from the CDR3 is TGTGCCTGGGGACAGGGGGGCCCTGAA. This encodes CAWGQGGPE. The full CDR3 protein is CAWGQGGPEAFF.

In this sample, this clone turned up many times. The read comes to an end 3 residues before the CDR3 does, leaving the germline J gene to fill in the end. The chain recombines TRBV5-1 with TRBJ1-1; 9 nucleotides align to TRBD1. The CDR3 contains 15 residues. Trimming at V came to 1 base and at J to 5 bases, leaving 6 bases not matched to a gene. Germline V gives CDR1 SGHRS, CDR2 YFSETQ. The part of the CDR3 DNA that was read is TGCGCCAGCAGCTTGACAGGGGGCTTGGAAACTGAA. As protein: CASSLTGGLETE. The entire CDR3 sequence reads CASSLTGGLETEAFF.

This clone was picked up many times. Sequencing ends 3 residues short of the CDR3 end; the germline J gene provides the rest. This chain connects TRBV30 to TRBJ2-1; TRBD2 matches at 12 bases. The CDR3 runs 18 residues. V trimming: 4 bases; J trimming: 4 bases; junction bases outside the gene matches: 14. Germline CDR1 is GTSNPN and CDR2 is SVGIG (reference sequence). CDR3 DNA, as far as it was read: TGTGCCTGGAACTTTTGGACTAGCGGGGCGCAGATGTACAATGAG. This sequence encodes CAWNFWTSGAQMYNE. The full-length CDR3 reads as CAWNFWTSGAQMYNEQFF.

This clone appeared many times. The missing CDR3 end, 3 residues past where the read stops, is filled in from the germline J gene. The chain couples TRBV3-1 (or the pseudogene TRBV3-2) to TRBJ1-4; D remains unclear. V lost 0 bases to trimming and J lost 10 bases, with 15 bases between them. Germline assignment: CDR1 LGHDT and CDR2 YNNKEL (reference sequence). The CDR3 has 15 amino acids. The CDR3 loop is CASSQDRGLLTKLFF. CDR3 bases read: TGTGCCAGCAGCCAAGATCGAGGACTTCTCACAAAA.

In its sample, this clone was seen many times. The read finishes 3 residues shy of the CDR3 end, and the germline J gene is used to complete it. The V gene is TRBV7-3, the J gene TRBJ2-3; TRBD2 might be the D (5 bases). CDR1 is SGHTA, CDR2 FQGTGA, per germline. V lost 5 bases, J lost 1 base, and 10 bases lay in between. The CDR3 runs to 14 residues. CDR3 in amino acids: CASSVGLGTDTQYF. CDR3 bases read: TGTGCCAGCAGCGTCGGACTCGGCACAGATACG.

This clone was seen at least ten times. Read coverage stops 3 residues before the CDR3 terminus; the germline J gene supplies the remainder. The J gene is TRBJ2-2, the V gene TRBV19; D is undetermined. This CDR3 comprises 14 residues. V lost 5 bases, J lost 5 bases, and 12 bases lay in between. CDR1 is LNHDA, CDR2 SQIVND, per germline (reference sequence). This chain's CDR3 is CASSPPVWTGELFF. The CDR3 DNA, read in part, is TGTGCCAGTAGTCCTCCAGTCTGGACCGGGGAG.

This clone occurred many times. The CDR3 loop is CASSSYRGSHEQYF. The CDR3 bases that were read are TGTGCCAGCAGCTCATACAGGGGTTCCCACGAG. The chain combines TRBV5-8 with TRBJ2-7; 7 bases are shared with TRBD1. The read stops 3 residues short of the end of the CDR3; the missing end is completed from the germline J gene. CDR3 length: 14 residues. CDR1 is SGHTS and CDR2 is YDEGEE in the germline V gene. With V trimmed by 3 bases and J by 5 bases, 8 bases remained unmatched. Based on the CDR3 plus reference TRBV5-8 and TRBJ2-7, the full variable domain is EAGVTQSPTHLIKTRGQQATLRCSPISGHTSVYWYQQALGLGLQFLLWYDEGEERNRGNFPPRFSGRQFPNYSSELNVNALELEDSALYLCASSSYRGSHEQYFGPGTRLTVT.

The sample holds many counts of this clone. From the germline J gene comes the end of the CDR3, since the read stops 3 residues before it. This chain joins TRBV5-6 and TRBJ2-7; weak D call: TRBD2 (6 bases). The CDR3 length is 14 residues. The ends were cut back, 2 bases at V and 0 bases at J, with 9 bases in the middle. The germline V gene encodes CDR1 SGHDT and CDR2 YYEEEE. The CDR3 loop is CASSFGSGSYEQYF. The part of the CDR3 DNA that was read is TGTGCCAGCAGCTTTGGTAGCGGCTCCTACGAG.

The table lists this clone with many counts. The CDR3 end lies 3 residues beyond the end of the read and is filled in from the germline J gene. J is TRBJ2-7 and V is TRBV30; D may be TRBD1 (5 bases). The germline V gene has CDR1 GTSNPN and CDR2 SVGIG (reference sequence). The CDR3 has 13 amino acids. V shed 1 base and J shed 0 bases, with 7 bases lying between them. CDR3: CAWSGTFSYEQYF. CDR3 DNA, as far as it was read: TGTGCCTGGAGTGGGACATTCTCCTACGAG. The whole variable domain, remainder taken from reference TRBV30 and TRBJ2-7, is SQTIHQWPATLVQPVGSPLSLECTVEGTSNPNLYWYRQAAGRGLQLLFYSVGIGQISSEVPQNLSASRPQDRQFILSSKKLLLSDSGFYLCAWSGTFSYEQYFGPGTRLTVT.

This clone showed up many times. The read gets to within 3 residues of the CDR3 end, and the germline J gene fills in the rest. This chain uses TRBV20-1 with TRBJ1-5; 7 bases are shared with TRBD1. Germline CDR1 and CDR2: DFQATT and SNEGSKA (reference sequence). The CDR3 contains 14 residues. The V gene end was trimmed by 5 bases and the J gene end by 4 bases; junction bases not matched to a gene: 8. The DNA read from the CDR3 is TGCAGTGCTCCGAAGGGGGCAGATAATCAGCCC. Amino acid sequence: CSAPKGADNQP. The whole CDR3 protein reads CSAPKGADNQPQHF.

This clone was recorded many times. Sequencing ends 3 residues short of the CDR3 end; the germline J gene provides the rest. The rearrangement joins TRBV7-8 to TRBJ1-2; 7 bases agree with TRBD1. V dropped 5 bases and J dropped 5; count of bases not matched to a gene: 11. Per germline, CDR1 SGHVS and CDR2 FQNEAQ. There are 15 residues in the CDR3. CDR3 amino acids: CASSPRAGQQYGYTF. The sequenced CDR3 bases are TGTGCCAGCAGCCCCAGGGCGGGACAGCAGTATGGC. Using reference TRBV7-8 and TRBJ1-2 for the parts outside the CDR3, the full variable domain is GAGVSQSPRYKVAKRGQDVALRCDPISGHVSLFWYQQALGQGPEFLTYFQNEAQLDKSGLPSDRFFAERPEGSVSTLKIQRTQQEDSAVYLCASSPRAGQQYGYTFGSGTRLTVV.

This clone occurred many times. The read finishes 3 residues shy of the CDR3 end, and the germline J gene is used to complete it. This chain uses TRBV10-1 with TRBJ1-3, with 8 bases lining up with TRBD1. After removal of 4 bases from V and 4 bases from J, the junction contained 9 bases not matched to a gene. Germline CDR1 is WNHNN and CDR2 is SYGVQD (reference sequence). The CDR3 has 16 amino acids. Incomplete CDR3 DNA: TGCGCCAGCAGTGGCCCGGACAGGGCCGGAGGAAACACC. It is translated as CASSGPDRAGGNT. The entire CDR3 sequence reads CASSGPDRAGGNTIYF.

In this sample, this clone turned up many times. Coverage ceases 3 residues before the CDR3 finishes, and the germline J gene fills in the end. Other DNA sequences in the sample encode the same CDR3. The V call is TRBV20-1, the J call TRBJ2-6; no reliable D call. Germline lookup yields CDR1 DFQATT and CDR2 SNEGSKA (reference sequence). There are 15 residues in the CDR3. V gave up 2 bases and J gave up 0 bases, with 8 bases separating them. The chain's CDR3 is CSARRRSSGANVLTF. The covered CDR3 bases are TGCAGTGCTAGACGGCGGTCCTCTGGGGCCAACGTC.